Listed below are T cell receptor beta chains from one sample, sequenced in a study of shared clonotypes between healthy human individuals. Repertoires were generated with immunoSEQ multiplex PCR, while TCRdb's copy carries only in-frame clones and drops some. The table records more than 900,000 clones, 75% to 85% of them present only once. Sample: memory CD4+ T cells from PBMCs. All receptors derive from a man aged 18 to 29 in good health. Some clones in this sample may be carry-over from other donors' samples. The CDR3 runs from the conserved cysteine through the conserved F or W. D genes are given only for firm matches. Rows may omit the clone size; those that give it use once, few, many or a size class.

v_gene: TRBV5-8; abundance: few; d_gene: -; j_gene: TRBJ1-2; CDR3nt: TGTGCCAGCAGCTCGGACACCAACTATGGCTACACCTTC; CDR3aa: CASSSDTNYGYTF
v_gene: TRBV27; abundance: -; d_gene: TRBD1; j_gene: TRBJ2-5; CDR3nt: TGTGCCAGCAGTCCTTCCTTAGGGACAGGGGGCAGGGAGACCCAGTACTTC; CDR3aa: CASSPSLGTGGRETQYF
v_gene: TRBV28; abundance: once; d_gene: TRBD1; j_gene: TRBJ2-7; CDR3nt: TGTGCCAGCAGTCCAGGGGGCGCGTACGAGCAGTACTTC; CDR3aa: CASSPGGAYEQYF
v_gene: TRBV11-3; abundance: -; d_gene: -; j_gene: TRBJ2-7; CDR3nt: TGTGCCAGCAGCTCTAACTCCGGACACACAGACGAGCAGTACTTC; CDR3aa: CASSSNSGHTDEQYF
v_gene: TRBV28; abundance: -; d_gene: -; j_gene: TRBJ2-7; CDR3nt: TGTGCCAGCCTCGCGGGGAACGAGCAGTACTTC; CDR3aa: CASLAGNEQYF
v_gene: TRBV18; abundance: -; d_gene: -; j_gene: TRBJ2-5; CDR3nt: TGTGCCAGCTCACCCCGGCTCGGGGGCCAAGAGACCCAGTACTTC; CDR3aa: CASSPRLGGQETQYF
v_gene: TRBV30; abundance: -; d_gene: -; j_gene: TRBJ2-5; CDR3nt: TGTGCCTGGATTCTACAAGAGACCCAGTACTTC; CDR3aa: CAWILQETQYF
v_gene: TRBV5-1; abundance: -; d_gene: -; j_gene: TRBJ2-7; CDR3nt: TGCGCCAGCAGCCTACTTACAGGGAACGGCTACGAGCAGTACTTC; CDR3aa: CASSLLTGNGYEQYF
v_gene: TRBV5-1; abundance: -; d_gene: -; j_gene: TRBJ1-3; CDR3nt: TGCGCCAGCAGTTTGGCAGGAACCTCTGGAAACACCATATATTTT; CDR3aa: CASSLAGTSGNTIYF
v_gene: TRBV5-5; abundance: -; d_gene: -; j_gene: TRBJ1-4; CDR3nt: TGTGCCAGCAGCTGGCCGGGGGATGAAAAACTGTTTTTT; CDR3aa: CASSWPGDEKLFF
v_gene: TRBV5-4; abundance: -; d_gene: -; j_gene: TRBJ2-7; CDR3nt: TGTGCCAGCAGCTCCGGGACTCAGGGGGGCTACGAGCAGTACTTC; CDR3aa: CASSSGTQGGYEQYF
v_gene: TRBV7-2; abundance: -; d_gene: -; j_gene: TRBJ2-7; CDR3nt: TGTGCCAGCAGCACAACCGGGACGGCACACTACGAGCAGTACTTC; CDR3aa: CASSTTGTAHYEQYF
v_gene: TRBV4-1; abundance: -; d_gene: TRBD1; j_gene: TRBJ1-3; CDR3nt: TGCGCCAGCAGCCGAGAGGGACAGGGACCCAGCTCTGGAAACACCATATATTTT; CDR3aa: CASSREGQGPSSGNTIYF
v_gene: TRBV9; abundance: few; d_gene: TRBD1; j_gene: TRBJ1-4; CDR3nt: TGTGCCAGCAGCGCGTACAGGGGGAGTACTGAAAAACTGTTTTTT; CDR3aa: CASSAYRGSTEKLFF
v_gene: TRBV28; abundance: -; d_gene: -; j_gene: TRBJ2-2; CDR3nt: TGTGCCAGCAGTTTATCTCCAGAGCGGTATGCCGGGGAGCTGTTTTTT; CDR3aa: CASSLSPERYAGELFF
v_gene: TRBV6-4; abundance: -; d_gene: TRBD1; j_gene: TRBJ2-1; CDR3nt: TGTGCCAGCAGTGACCCTGGACAGGGGGCGGGTGAGCAGTTCTTC; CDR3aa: CASSDPGQGAGEQFF
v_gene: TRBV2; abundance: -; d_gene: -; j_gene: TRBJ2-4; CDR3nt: TGTGCCAGCACTCGAGAGGTAGGGGTGGACATTCAGTACTTC; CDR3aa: CASTREVGVDIQYF
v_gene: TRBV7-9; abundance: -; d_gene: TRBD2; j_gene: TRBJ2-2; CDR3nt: TGTGCCAGCAGTTTGCGACTAGCGGGAGGGAGCACCGGGGAGCTGTTTTTT; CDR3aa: CASSLRLAGGSTGELFF
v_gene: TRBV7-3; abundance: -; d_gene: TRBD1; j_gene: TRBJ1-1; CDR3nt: TGTGCCAGCAGCTTAACGGCAGGGGGCAGGACTGAAGCTTTCTTT; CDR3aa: CASSLTAGGRTEAFF
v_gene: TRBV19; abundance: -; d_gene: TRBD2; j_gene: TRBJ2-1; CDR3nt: TGTGCCAGTAGTGCGAGCGGGAGAACCTACAATGAGCAGTTCTTC; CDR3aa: CASSASGRTYNEQFF
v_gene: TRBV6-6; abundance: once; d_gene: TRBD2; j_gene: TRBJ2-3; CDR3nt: TGTGCCAGCTGTCTAGCGGGATCGGTGGCGGATACGCAGTATTTT; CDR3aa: CASCLAGSVADTQYF
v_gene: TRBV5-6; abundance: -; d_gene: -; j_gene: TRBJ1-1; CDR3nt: TGTGCCAGCAGCTTAGGACCCCAGCTCATGAACACTGAAGCTTTCTTT; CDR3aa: CASSLGPQLMNTEAFF
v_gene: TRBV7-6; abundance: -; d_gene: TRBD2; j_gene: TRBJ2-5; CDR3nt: TGTGCCAGCAGCCCTTATACTAGCGGCCAAGAGACCCAGTACTTC; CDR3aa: CASSPYTSGQETQYF
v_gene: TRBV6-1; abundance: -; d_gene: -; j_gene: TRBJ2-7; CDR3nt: TGTGCCAGCAGTGACCGGTACGAGCAGTACTTC; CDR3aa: CASSDRYEQYF
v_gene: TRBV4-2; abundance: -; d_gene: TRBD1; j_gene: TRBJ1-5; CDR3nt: TGTGCCAGCAGCCAAGATCAGGGGGCACGGGGACAGCCCCAGCATTTT; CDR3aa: CASSQDQGARGQPQHF
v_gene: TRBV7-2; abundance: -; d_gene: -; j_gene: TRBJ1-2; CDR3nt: TGTGCCAGCAGCTCAACACCCGAGATAGGCTACACCTTC; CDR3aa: CASSSTPEIGYTF
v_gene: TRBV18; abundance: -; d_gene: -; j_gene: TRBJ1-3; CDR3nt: TGTGCCAGCTCAACCGGTACAAACTCTGGAAACACCATATATTTT; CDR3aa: CASSTGTNSGNTIYF
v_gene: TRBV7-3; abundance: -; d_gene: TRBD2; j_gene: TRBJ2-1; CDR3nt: TGTGCCAGCAGCTTACGCGGGAGACACTACAATGAGCAGTTCTTC; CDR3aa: CASSLRGRHYNEQFF